These 19 T cell receptor beta chains came from one sample sequenced in a study of blood T cell repertoires in COVID-19. Repertoires were generated with immunoSEQ multiplex PCR, while TCRdb's copy carries only in-frame clones and drops some. The table shows some 300,000 clones, with roughly 89% occurring only once. The sequencing input was PBMCs or T cells enriched from blood (not recorded which). The source is a woman in her forties or fifties who had been exposed to COVID-19.

This chain uses TRBV5-1 with TRBJ1-2, with a tentative D call TRBD1 (5 bases). Germline V gene data show CDR1 as SGHRS and CDR2 as YFSETQ. Trimming stripped 0 bases from V and 3 bases from J, with 21 bases between. The CDR3 has 18 amino acids. The CDR3 loop is CASSLVAGKVGTDYGYTF. The CDR3 bases are TGCGCCAGCAGCTTGGTGGCAGGGAAGGTCGGGACTGACTATGGCTACACCTTC.

The chain has TRBV5-6 and TRBJ2-3, with TRBD2 identical over 9 bases. CDR3 length: 15 amino acids. CDR1 is SGHDT, CDR2 YYEEEE, per germline. Trimming cost V 5 bases and J 6 bases; bases outside gene matches: 10. The CDR3 bases are TGTGCCAGCAGGCGGGGACTAGCCGGGAGTGATACGCAGTATTTT. Protein product: CASRRGLAGSDTQYF.

As DNA, the CDR3 is TGTGCCAGTAGTGCTCGACTAGTCCAACAAGAGACCCAGTACTTC. Translation: CASSARLVQQETQYF. The genes are TRBV19 and TRBJ2-5; TRBD2 might be the D (6 bases). V lost 5 bases, J lost 2 bases, and 15 bases lay in between. CDR1 LNHDA and CDR2 SQIVND come from the germline V gene (reference sequence). The CDR3 is 15 residues long.

The CDR3 region has the DNA TGTGCCACCATGACAGGGGGCGTTGACGTTGGCAATCAGCCCCAGCATTTT. Translated, it gives CATMTGGVDVGNQPQHF. The rearrangement links TRBV28 to TRBJ1-5; 10 bases map to TRBD1. This CDR3 region has 17 residues. Germline V gene sequence: CDR1 MDHEN, CDR2 SYDVKM. V was clipped by 10 bases and J by 2 bases; unmatched bases: 14.

Concerning this clone itself: A much larger clone lies a single base off, so this may be a read error. This CDR3 is also generated by other DNA sequences in the sample. This chain connects TRBV13 to TRBJ1-2; D remains ambiguous. Germline V gene data show CDR1 as PRHDT and CDR2 as FYEKMQ (reference sequence). CDR3 length: 13 amino acids. Trimming pared 4 bases from V and 3 bases from J, leaving 9 bases between. CDR3 protein: CASSSGGYYGYTF. The CDR3 region has the DNA TGTGCCAGCAGCTCCGGCGGGTACTATGGCTACACCTTC. The full variable domain, completed using reference TRBV13 and TRBJ1-2, is AAGVIQSPRHLIKEKRETATLKCYPIPRHDTVYWYQQGPGQDPQFLISFYEKMQSDKGSIPDRFSAQQFSDYHSELNMSSLELGDSALYFCASSSGGYYGYTFGSGTRLTVV.

V and J are TRBV4-1 and TRBJ1-4, with TRBD1 identical over 12 bases. Germline V lookup: CDR1 MGHRA, CDR2 YSYEKL. V dropped 0 bases and J dropped 7; count of bases not matched to a gene: 3. This CDR3 has 16 residues. DNA of the CDR3: TGCGCCAGCAGCCAAGAAGTGGGACAGGGGGCTGAAAAACTGTTTTTT. Protein product: CASSQEVGQGAEKLFF.

This chain links TRBV27 with TRBJ1-1; 10 nucleotides line up with TRBD1. The CDR3 is 14 residues long. The V gene's germline CDR1 is MNHEY and CDR2 SMNVEV (reference sequence). V lost 4 bases to trimming and J lost 4 bases; unmatched junction nucleotides: 3. CDR3 loop: CASSSRTGGTEAFF. CDR3 in DNA: TGTGCCAGCAGTTCACGGACAGGGGGCACTGAAGCTTTCTTT.

The chain recombines TRBV5-6 with TRBJ1-1, with unresolved D. This CDR3 is 15 amino acids long. CDR1 and CDR2 (germline): SGHDT, YYEEEE. Trimming took 0 bases from V and 1 from J, leaving 10 bases between them. The CDR3 nucleotides read TGTGCCAGCAGCTTGGAGACTACTAGGAACACTGAAGCTTTCTTT. This gives the protein CASSLETTRNTEAFF.

V usage is TRBV7-8 and J usage is TRBJ1-2, with D uncertain. With 1 base removed from V and 4 bases from J, the gap between germline ends came to 13 bases. The CDR3 length is 15 residues. Germline V gene lookup returns CDR1 SGHVS and CDR2 FQNEAQ. This chain's CDR3 is CASSLERVPSYGYTF. Here the CDR3 DNA reads TGTGCCAGCAGCTTAGAGCGGGTCCCCTCCTATGGCTACACCTTC.

The chain combines TRBV6-5 with TRBJ2-5; weak D call: TRBD2 (6 bases). Per germline, CDR1 MNHEY and CDR2 SVGAGI. The ends were cut back, 2 bases at V and 5 bases at J, with 18 bases in the middle. The CDR3 has 16 amino acids. CDR3 bases: TGTGCCAGCAGTTACACGGCGGGACCAACGTGGGAGACCCAGTACTTC. As protein: CASSYTAGPTWETQYF.

This chain links TRBV28 with TRBJ1-1; 7 bases fit TRBD1. This CDR3 comprises 15 residues. Germline lookup yields CDR1 MDHEN and CDR2 SYDVKM. Trimming took 4 bases from V and 0 from J; bases not matched to a gene: 5. CDR3 sequence: CASSWLTGMNTEAFF. CDR3 nucleotide sequence: TGTGCCAGCAGTTGGTTGACAGGGATGAACACTGAAGCTTTCTTT. Variable domain in full (rest from reference TRBV28 and TRBJ1-1): DVKVTQSSRYLVKRTGEKVFLECVQDMDHENMFWYRQDPGLGLRLIYFSYDVKMKEKGDIPEGYSVSREKKERFSLILESASTNQTSMYLCASSWLTGMNTEAFFGQGTRLTVV.

V and J are TRBV5-1 and TRBJ1-1; 7 nucleotides match TRBD1. The V gene end was trimmed by 4 bases and the J gene end by 0 bases; junction bases not matched to a gene: 6. This CDR3 contains 15 residues. Germline CDR1 SGHRS, CDR2 YFSETQ. CDR3 region: CASSERQGLNTEAFF. The CDR3 DNA sequence: TGCGCCAGCAGCGAAAGACAGGGCTTGAACACTGAAGCTTTCTTT.

The V call is TRBV5-1, the J call TRBJ2-1; possible D gene TRBD1, 5 bases. Trimming removed 2 bases at V and 5 bases at J, with 14 bases between. Germline V gene lookup returns CDR1 SGHRS and CDR2 YFSETQ. The CDR3 consists of 15 residues. DNA for the CDR3: TGCGCCAGCAGCTTTGGATTCCCACAGGACAATGAGCAGTTCTTC. This gives the protein CASSFGFPQDNEQFF.

This chain joins TRBV18 and TRBJ1-5; D possibly corresponds to TRBD1 (6 bases). Trimming took 6 bases from V and 2 from J, leaving 11 bases between them. Germline CDR1 and CDR2: KGHSH and LQKENI. The CDR3 loop spans 14 amino acids. The DNA of the CDR3 is TGTGCCAGCTCCCCGGGACATGGCAATCAGCCCCAGCATTTT. Amino acid sequence: CASSPGHGNQPQHF.

The CDR3 sequence: CASSQERSTTYYEQYF. In DNA, the CDR3 is TGCGCCAGCAGCCAAGAAAGGTCCACTACCTACTACGAGCAGTACTTC. This chain joins TRBV4-1 and TRBJ2-7; D gene ambiguous. V dropped 0 bases and J dropped 3 bases, with 15 bases sitting between them. The CDR3 has 16 amino acids. Per the germline V gene, CDR1 is MGHRA and CDR2 is YSYEKL.

The chain couples TRBV9 to TRBJ2-7; 8 nucleotides line up with TRBD1. Losses at the gene ends were 0 bases for V and 6 bases for J; bases not matched to a gene: 8. Germline V gives CDR1 SGDLS, CDR2 YYNGEE. The CDR3 consists of 15 residues. The CDR3 protein is CASSVASDRALEQYF. Here the CDR3 DNA reads TGTGCCAGCAGCGTAGCTTCGGACAGGGCCCTCGAGCAGTACTTC.

The J gene is TRBJ2-5, the V gene TRBV2; possibly TRBD1 for D (5 bases). The V end lost 8 bases, the J end lost 6 bases, and 16 bases lay between the germline ends. The CDR3 is made up of 13 amino acids. Germline V lookup: CDR1 SNHLY, CDR2 FYNNEI. CDR3 DNA sequence: TGTGCCAGCTCCCAGGGAAGGCGGCAGACCCAGTACTTC. Translation gives CASSQGRRQTQYF.

The count of this clone is one. V usage is TRBV19 and J usage is TRBJ2-3; a possible D gene is TRBD1 (5 bases). The V end lost 4 bases, the J end lost 1 base, and 12 bases lay between the germline ends. This CDR3 spans 15 amino acids. Looked up from germline, CDR1 is LNHDA and CDR2 is SQIVND (reference sequence). CDR3 loop: CASSSRQIRTDTQYF. CDR3 nucleotides: TGTGCCAGTAGTAGTCGACAGATTCGCACAGATACGCAGTATTTT.

V is TRBV4-1 and J is TRBJ1-2; maybe TRBD1 (6 bases). The germline gives CDR1 MGHRA, CDR2 YSYEKL. CDR3 length: 16 amino acids. V lost 0 bases and J 1 base, leaving 12 bases between the germline ends. In DNA form, the CDR3 reads TGCGCCAGCAGCCAAGATCGCGGGGGCAATAACTATGGCTACACCTTC. Its protein product is CASSQDRGGNNYGYTF.